This T cell receptor beta chain was documented in a study of CD4 T cells in relation to SARS-CoV-2 and coronaviruses. Overall study: After roughly ten days of antigen culture, PBMC TCR beta CDR3s were sequenced.

CD4+ T cells from unexposed donors were obtained before the COVID-19 pandemic (2011-2018). The cells were cultured for approximately ten days before CD4+ T cells were isolated. Unexposed-donor CD4+ T cells were probed with SARS-CoV-2 S/N and four cold-coronavirus spikes, cells permitting. Approximately 2 million PBMCs per well were cultured with about 9.4 IU/ml IL-2. The CDR3 contains 18 residues. With V trimmed by 4 bases and J by 0 bases, 4 bases remained unmatched. Germline CDR1 and CDR2: MNHNS and SASEGT. Study-level results: Monoreactive clones expanded significantly more to SARS-CoV-2 than crossreactive clones did.

Here immunoSEQ multiplex PCR was the method, and the copy in TCRdb shows in-frame clones only, minus some. The sample includes fewer than 25,000 clones, around 80% of them seen just once. For this clone: As yet, its antigen is unknown.

The chain joins TRBV6-1 to TRBJ2-1; 15 bases match TRBD2. The sample comprised CD4+ T cells from PBMCs, cultured in vitro. This receptor was identified in a human donor in good health. The CDR3 reads CASSGRTSGRGSYNEQFF. DNA for the CDR3: TGTGCCAGCAGTGGTAGGACTAGCGGGAGGGGCTCCTACAATGAGCAGTTCTTC.